These T cell receptor beta chains were read from a single sample in a study of CD8 T cells in Susac syndrome. Via MiXCR, TCRdb re-called the immunoSEQ multiplex PCR reads, giving one row per CDR3 protein. The data contain under 200,000 distinct CDR3 sequences, 90% to 95% of them singletons. Sequenced material: CD4+ T cells from PBMCs. The receptors originated from a human donor in good health. Each CDR3 is given with its conserved first and last residue. Fields, in order: V gene, D gene, clone size, J gene, CDR3 DNA, CDR3 protein. D genes are given only for firm matches. Clone size, where shown, is once, few, many, or a class for clones that have expanded.

>TRBV12-3/TRBV12-4|NA|NA|TRBJ2-2
TGTGCCAGCAGTCTTCCCAGGGAATCGGCCGGGGAGCTGTTTTTT
CASSLPRESAGELFF
>TRBV28|NA|NA|TRBJ1-2
TGTGCCAGCAGCATCAGGACTCGCTATGGCTACACCTTC
CASSIRTRYGYTF
>TRBV20-1|TRBD1|NA|TRBJ2-7
TGCAGTTCATCAGGGGGCCTTTCGGCCTACGAGCAGTACTTC
CSSSGGLSAYEQYF
>TRBV29-1|NA|NA|TRBJ1-2
TGCAGCGGGGGGGGAGGCTACGACGGCTATGGCTACACCTTC
CSGGGGYDGYGYTF
>TRBV7-6|NA|NA|TRBJ2-5
TGTGCCAGCAGCTACGTACAGGGTCGTGGAGAGACCCAGTACTTC
CASSYVQGRGETQYF
>TRBV7-9|NA|NA|TRBJ1-4
TGTGCCAGCAGCCAGGAAAATGAAAAACTGTTTTTT
CASSQENEKLFF
>TRBV5-6|NA|once|TRBJ2-1
TGTGCCAGCAGCCTTCGGGACGCCTACAATGAGCAGTTCTTC
CASSLRDAYNEQFF
>TRBV14|NA|NA|TRBJ1-2
TGTGCCAGCAGCCAAGACTCGGCAGGGAATGTAGGCTACACCTTC
CASSQDSAGNVGYTF
>TRBV4-2|NA|NA|TRBJ1-5
TGTGCCAGCAGCCCCCGGGGGGTTCAGGATCAGCCCCAGCATTTT
CASSPRGVQDQPQHF
>TRBV4-3|NA|NA|TRBJ1-5
TGCGCCAGCAGCCAAGATATAGGACAGCCCCAGCATTTT
CASSQDIGQPQHF
>TRBV15|NA|NA|TRBJ2-7
TGTGCGAACCCCGTGTTTTCCTACGAGCAGTACTTC
CANPVFSYEQYF
>TRBV29-1|TRBD2|few|TRBJ2-1
TGCAGCGTTGTTCGGGGGGGCTCCTACAATGAGCAGTTCTTC
CSVVRGGSYNEQFF
>TRBV2|NA|NA|TRBJ2-1
TGTGCCAGCACCCAACTCGATGAGCAGTTCTTC
CASTQLDEQFF
>TRBV5-1|NA|NA|TRBJ2-1
TGCGCCAGCAGCTTGGGGTGGGATGAGCAGTTCTTC
CASSLGWDEQFF
>TRBV9|NA|NA|TRBJ1-5
TGTGCCAGCAGCGTAGACATCAATCAGCCCCAGCATTTT
CASSVDINQPQHF
>TRBV18|NA|NA|TRBJ2-1
TGTGCCAGCTCACGGGGTGCCTACAATGAGCAGTTCTTC
CASSRGAYNEQFF
>TRBV11-1|TRBD1|NA|TRBJ2-1
TGTGCCAGCAGCTTGCCCTCCGGGACAGCAAGATCTGAGGCTTCCTACAATGAGCAGTTCTTC
CASSLPSGTARSEASYNEQFF
>TRBV12-3/TRBV12-4|NA|NA|TRBJ2-7
TGTGCCAGCAGTTTTGACCGGGACTCGGAGCAGTACTTC
CASSFDRDSEQYF
>TRBV15|NA|NA|TRBJ2-1
TGTGCCACCAGCAGAGGGGAAACAGTTTACAATGAGCAGTTCTTC
CATSRGETVYNEQFF
>TRBV5-4|TRBD1|once|TRBJ2-7
TGTGCCAGCAGCTTGCCCGGGACAGTGACCTACGAGCAGTACTTC
CASSLPGTVTYEQYF
>TRBV20-1|NA|NA|TRBJ2-5
TGCAGTGCTAGAGATCACCGGGCCGGAGAGACCCAGTACTTC
CSARDHRAGETQYF
>TRBV12-3/TRBV12-4|NA|NA|TRBJ1-6
TGTGCCAGCAGTTTGTCCGGGGGCTGGAATTCACCCCTCCACTTT
CASSLSGGWNSPLHF
>TRBV3-1|NA|few|TRBJ2-7
TGTGCCAGCAGTCAGTCCTACGAGCAGTACTTC
CASSQSYEQYF
>TRBV3-1|NA|NA|TRBJ2-3
TGTGCCAGCAGCCAAGATGGAGGGGATACGCAGTATTTT
CASSQDGGDTQYF
>TRBV2|NA|NA|TRBJ2-2
TGTGCCAGCAGTGAAGCGCTGGCGGACGGGGAGCTGTTTTTT
CASSEALADGELFF
>TRBV27|NA|NA|TRBJ1-6
TGTGCCAGCAGTTTGAGGGGAACCTATAATTCACCCCTCCACTTT
CASSLRGTYNSPLHF
>TRBV20-1|TRBD1|NA|TRBJ1-6
TGCAGTGCTAGAGATAGGGGACAGCTACTTTCACCCCTCCACTTT
CSARDRGQLLSPLHF
>TRBV20-1|TRBD1|NA|TRBJ1-1
TGCAGTGCTAGATTAAGACAGGGGAACACTGAAGCTTTCTTT
CSARLRQGNTEAFF
>TRBV5-4|TRBD2|NA|TRBJ2-7
TGTGCCAGCAGCTTGGGGTTAGCGGGGGGAAATATCTACGAGCAGTACTTC
CASSLGLAGGNIYEQYF
>TRBV9|NA|NA|TRBJ1-1
TGTGCCGGGGGTAGACGAGCTTTCTTT
CAGGRRAFF
>TRBV2|NA|NA|TRBJ2-3
TGTGCCGGGCGCAGGGGAACGGGCACAGATACGCAGTATTTT
CAGRRGTGTDTQYF
>TRBV20-1|TRBD2|NA|TRBJ2-3
TGCAGTGCTCTTGGGACTAGCGGGGAAGGTACGCAGTATTTT
CSALGTSGEGTQYF
>TRBV18|TRBD1|few|TRBJ1-1
TGTGCCAGCTCGCCCGGGACAGGGAACACTGAAGCTTTCTTT
CASSPGTGNTEAFF
>TRBV20-1|TRBD2|NA|TRBJ2-5
TGCAGTGCTAGAGATCCGAGCGGGGGGGCCGTAGAGACCCAGTACTTC
CSARDPSGGAVETQYF
>TRBV14|NA|NA|TRBJ2-6
TGTGCCAGCAGCCGATTCAGGGACTCTGGGGCCAACGTCCTGACTTTC
CASSRFRDSGANVLTF
>TRBV13|TRBD1|NA|TRBJ1-6
TGTGCCAGCAGGAATAGACAGGGATTAAATTCACCCCTCCACTTT
CASRNRQGLNSPLHF
>TRBV6-6|NA|NA|TRBJ1-5
TGTGCCAGCAGTTACAGGTTTCAGCCCCAGCATTTT
CASSYRFQPQHF
>TRBV5-1|NA|NA|TRBJ1-6
TGCGCCAGCAGCCCGCTGGAGCCTGCACCCCTCCACTTT
CASSPLEPAPLHF
>TRBV7-2|NA|NA|TRBJ1-3
TGTGCCAGCAGACAGGGTGGTGGAAACACCATATATTTT
CASRQGGGNTIYF
>TRBV7-9|TRBD2|NA|TRBJ2-3
TGTGCCAGCAGCCGTACTAGCGGGGCAGCAGATACGCAGTATTTT
CASSRTSGAADTQYF
>TRBV29-1|TRBD1|NA|TRBJ2-3
TGCAGCGCTCCGACAGGGGGCACAGATACGCAGTATTTT
CSAPTGGTDTQYF
>TRBV24-1|TRBD1|NA|TRBJ2-3
TGTGCCACCAGTGAGGCCGGGACAGGGCGCACAGATACGCAGTATTTT
CATSEAGTGRTDTQYF
>TRBV9|TRBD1|NA|TRBJ2-7
TGTGCCAGCAGCGTAGGCGGGTCAGGGGGCGAGCAGTACTTC
CASSVGGSGGEQYF
>TRBV20-1|NA|once|TRBJ2-3
TGCAGTGCTAGCAAACGGGGGGCCACAGATACGCAGTATTTT
CSASKRGATDTQYF
>TRBV27|TRBD1|NA|TRBJ2-7
TGTGCCAGCAGTGTGACAGGGTCCCACGAGCAGTACTTC
CASSVTGSHEQYF
>TRBV20-1|NA|NA|TRBJ1-1
TGCAGTGCTAGAGACGGACTGAACACTGAAGCTTTCTTT
CSARDGLNTEAFF
>TRBV2|NA|NA|TRBJ2-3
TGTGCCAGCGGGACTCCGACAAGCACAGATACGCAGTATTTT
CASGTPTSTDTQYF
>TRBV9|TRBD2|NA|TRBJ2-3
TGTGCCAGCACTAGCGGGGTGTTCACAGATACGCAGTATTTT
CASTSGVFTDTQYF
>TRBV4-3|NA|NA|TRBJ1-1
TGCGCCAGCAGCCAAGACCTTCGGAACACTGAAGCTTTCTTT
CASSQDLRNTEAFF
>TRBV20-1|TRBD2|NA|TRBJ2-3
TGCAGTGCTCGGACTAGCGGGGATACGCAGTATTTT
CSARTSGDTQYF
>TRBV7-8|NA|NA|TRBJ1-2
TGTGCCAGCAGCCAGACCCCGGGACAAACTAACTATGGCTACACCTTC
CASSQTPGQTNYGYTF
>TRBV20-1|NA|NA|TRBJ1-6
TGCAGTGCTAGAGATGGGCCAGGGGCTAATTCACCCCTCCACTTT
CSARDGPGANSPLHF
>TRBV20-1|NA|NA|TRBJ2-5
TGCAGTGCTAGAGAGGGTAACAGAGGAGAGACCCAGTACTTC
CSAREGNRGETQYF
>TRBV4-3|NA|NA|TRBJ2-7
TGCGCCAGCAGCCAAGCGCACCGGGACACTGATCCCTACGAGCAGTACTTC
CASSQAHRDTDPYEQYF
>TRBV20-1|NA|NA|TRBJ2-7
TGCAGTGCTAGCCTTGGTCCCTACGAGCAGTACTTC
CSASLGPYEQYF